Below, 26 T cell receptor beta chains from the same sample are listed, as sequenced in a study of blood T cell repertoires in COVID-19. This table comes from immunoSEQ multiplex PCR, and its TCRdb copy is limited to in-frame clones, with some not included. The sample has over 100,000 clones, approximately 80% seen once. The sample consisted of peripheral blood. All receptors come from a woman older than 75 with acute or convalescent COVID-19.

This chain joins TRBV5-6 and TRBJ2-1, with a weak D call TRBD2 (7 bases). Germline V CDR1 and CDR2: SGHDT, YYEEEE. The CDR3 runs 17 residues. The ends were cut back, 1 base at V and 0 bases at J, with 14 bases in the middle. The CDR3 spells CASSLLGGPSSYNEQFF. CDR3 bases: TGTGCCAGCAGCTTGTTGGGGGGGCCGAGCTCCTACAATGAGCAGTTCTTC.

This chain uses TRBV28 with TRBJ1-2, with TRBD1 identical over 10 bases. Germline V CDR1 and CDR2: MDHEN, SYDVKM. CDR3 length: 19 amino acids. The trim removed 5 bases at V and 8 bases at J, leaving 23 bases unmatched. The CDR3 spells CASSPWDRGDGLLLGGYTF. Here the CDR3 DNA reads TGTGCCAGCAGTCCTTGGGACAGGGGCGACGGGCTCCTTCTAGGCGGCTACACCTTC.

This clone was found once. The chain links TRBV28 to TRBJ2-3; 8 bases are shared with TRBD2. With V trimmed by 2 bases and J by 0 bases, 7 bases remained unmatched. This CDR3 region has 17 residues. CDR1 is MDHEN, CDR2 SYDVKM, per germline. Written as DNA, the CDR3 is TGTGCCAGCAGTTTAGGCACAACTAGCGGAAGCACAGATACGCAGTATTTT. It codes for CASSLGTTSGSTDTQYF.

V and J are TRBV5-1 and TRBJ1-2; 9 positions agree with TRBD1. The germline gives CDR1 SGHRS, CDR2 YFSETQ. This CDR3 contains 14 residues. Trimming took 4 bases from V and 5 from J; bases not matched to a gene: 6. The CDR3 protein is CASSQNRGQYGYTF. The CDR3 region has the DNA TGCGCCAGCAGCCAAAACAGGGGGCAATATGGCTACACCTTC.

The J gene is TRBJ1-1, the V gene TRBV24-1, with 8 bases fitting TRBD1. The germline V gene has CDR1 KGHDR and CDR2 SFDVKD. The CDR3 runs to 15 residues. Trimming at V came to 1 base and at J to 2 bases, leaving 2 bases not matched to a gene. CDR3 DNA sequence: TGTGCCACCAGTGATTTCGGACAGGGTAACACTGAAGCTTTCTTT. This translates into CATSDFGQGNTEAFF.

The chain couples TRBV11-2 to TRBJ2-5; 7 bases agree with TRBD1. Losses at the gene ends were 6 bases for V and 2 bases for J; bases not matched to a gene: 6. CDR1 is SGHAT, CDR2 FQNNGV, per germline. The CDR3 length is 14 residues. The DNA for the CDR3 is TGTGCCAGCAGGGAGGACAGGCCACAAGAGACCCAGTACTTC. Its protein is CASREDRPQETQYF.

The chain combines TRBV6-6 with TRBJ2-3, with TRBD2 matching over 12 bases. This CDR3 is built from 15 residues. Germline CDR1 MNHNY, CDR2 SVGAGI (reference sequence). V was pared by 7 bases and J by 3 bases, with 5 bases of the junction left unmatched. The DNA of the CDR3 is TGTGCCAGCAACGACGGACTAGCGGGGACAGATACGCAGTATTTT. It is translated as CASNDGLAGTDTQYF.

The chain joins TRBV30 to TRBJ1-2, with TRBD1 identical over 9 bases. The CDR3 consists of 13 residues. Losses at the gene ends were 2 bases for V and 8 bases for J; bases not matched to a gene: 6. CDR1 and CDR2 (germline): GTSNPN, SVGIG (reference sequence). This CDR3 reads CAWSRGQGDGYTF. The CDR3 DNA is TGTGCCTGGAGTAGGGGACAGGGCGACGGCTACACCTTC.

This rearrangement joins TRBV14 to TRBJ2-5; D is ambiguous. Between the trimmed V and J ends, which lost 0 bases and 5 bases, there was a span of 7 bases. Looked up from germline, CDR1 is SGHDN and CDR2 is FVKESK. The CDR3 covers 13 residues. In nucleotides, the CDR3 is TGTGCCAGCAGCCAAGATTGGAGTGAGACCCAGTACTTC. This sequence encodes CASSQDWSETQYF.

This clone was seen a few times. The chain carries TRBV5-1 and TRBJ1-5; possible D gene TRBD1, 5 bases. With 0 bases removed from V and 9 bases from J, the gap between germline ends came to 16 bases. This CDR3 contains 15 residues. The germline gives CDR1 SGHRS, CDR2 YFSETQ. The CDR3 coding sequence is TGCGCCAGCAGCTTGGCCGGACACCCATCGGGGCCCCAGCATTTT. Its protein is CASSLAGHPSGPQHF.

The chain uses TRBV14 and TRBJ2-1; 11 bases map to TRBD2. Losses at the gene ends were 4 bases for V and 3 bases for J; bases not matched to a gene: 2. Germline assignment: CDR1 SGHDN and CDR2 FVKESK. CDR3 length: 15 residues. CDR3 amino acids: CASSLLAGDYNEQFF. CDR3 nucleotides: TGTGCCAGCAGCCTACTAGCGGGAGACTACAATGAGCAGTTCTTC.

This clone was counted once. The chain has TRBV2 and TRBJ2-7; 7 bases map to TRBD2. The CDR3 consists of 15 residues. Germline loops: CDR1 SNHLY, CDR2 FYNNEI. The V gene end was trimmed by 6 bases and the J gene end by 3 bases; junction bases not matched to a gene: 11. CDR3 in amino acids: CASSPRGGRGYEQYF. Here the CDR3 DNA reads TGTGCCAGCAGCCCACGGGGCGGGAGAGGCTACGAGCAGTACTTC. Drawing the rest from reference TRBV2 and TRBJ2-7, the complete variable domain is EPEVTQTPSHQVTQMGQEVILRCVPISNHLYFYWYRQILGQKVEFLVSFYNNEISEKSEIFDDQFSVERPDGSNFTLKIRSTKLEDSAMYFCASSPRGGRGYEQYFGPGTRLTVT.

V usage is TRBV6-6 and J usage is TRBJ2-7; possible D gene TRBD2, 6 bases. V was shortened by 0 bases and J by 3 bases, with 15 bases between the two germline ends. Germline CDR1 MNHNY, CDR2 SVGAGI (reference sequence). The CDR3 totals 16 residues. The CDR3 loop is CASSYSKGSGRYEQYF. The CDR3 coding sequence is TGTGCCAGCAGTTACTCGAAGGGTAGCGGACGCTACGAGCAGTACTTC.

V usage is TRBV10-3 and J usage is TRBJ1-2; 7 bases agree with TRBD1. The length of the CDR3 is 13 residues. CDR1 and CDR2 (germline): ENHRY, SYGVKD. With V trimmed by 6 bases and J by 8 bases, 9 bases remained unmatched. The chain's CDR3 is CAIRTGESYGYTF. In DNA form, the CDR3 reads TGTGCCATCAGAACAGGGGAAAGTTACGGCTACACCTTC.

V gene TRBV2 combines with J gene TRBJ2-5, with D maybe TRBD1 (6 bases). V lost 4 bases and J 3 bases, leaving 15 bases between the germline ends. Germline CDR1 is SNHLY and CDR2 is FYNNEI. The CDR3 runs to 15 residues. The CDR3 loop reads CASSGGLGAEETQYF. CDR3 sequence (DNA): TGTGCCAGCAGTGGGGGGCTTGGCGCGGAAGAGACCCAGTACTTC.

For this clone: The same CDR3 arises from other DNA sequences in this sample as well. The rearrangement joins TRBV6-2 or TRBV6-3 to TRBJ1-2; 12 positions match TRBD1. The CDR3 totals 13 residues. V was clipped by 5 bases and J by 8 bases; unmatched bases: 3. Per the germline V gene, CDR1 is MNHEY and CDR2 is SVGEGT. The CDR3 DNA reads as TGTGCCAGCAGTCGGGACAGGGGGCGAGGCTACACCTTC. It is translated as CASSRDRGRGYTF.

The genes are TRBV9 and TRBJ1-3, with D possibly being TRBD1 (5 bases). V dropped 1 base and J dropped 2 bases, with 13 bases sitting between them. The germline V gene has CDR1 SGDLS and CDR2 YYNGEE. The CDR3 extends over 16 amino acids. In nucleotides, the CDR3 is TGTGCCAGCAGCGTAAACCCCGTGGGGCCTGGAAACACCATATATTTT. Its translation is CASSVNPVGPGNTIYF.

Here the CDR3 reads CASSEGQNTEAFF. The CDR3 DNA sequence: TGTGCCAGCTCAGAGGGCCAGAACACTGAAGCTTTCTTT. This rearrangement joins TRBV18 to TRBJ1-1; no reliable D call. The germline V gene encodes CDR1 KGHSH and CDR2 LQKENI. This CDR3 has 13 residues. V lost 5 bases and J lost 1, with 8 bases in between. The full variable domain, with the rest looked up from reference TRBV18 and TRBJ1-1, is NAGVMQNPRHLVRRRGQEARLRCSPMKGHSHVYWYRQLPEEGLKFMVYLQKENIIDESGMPKERFSAEFPKEGPSILRIQQVVRGDSAAYFCASSEGQNTEAFFGQGTRLTVV.

The V call is TRBV7-9, the J call TRBJ1-3, with TRBD1 matching over 7 bases. Looked up from germline, CDR1 is SEHNR and CDR2 is FQNEAQ (reference sequence). CDR3 size: 18 residues. J was trimmed by 3 bases and V by 5 bases; bases with no gene match: 16. CDR3 DNA: TGTGCCAGCAGCACACAGACCTCGGGACAGACAGTTGGAAACACCATATATTTT. This encodes CASSTQTSGQTVGNTIYF.

The chain carries TRBV3-1 (or the pseudogene TRBV3-2) and TRBJ2-1; 13 nucleotides line up with TRBD2. Trimming took 4 bases from V and 5 from J; bases not matched to a gene: 2. The CDR3 has 15 amino acids. Germline values: CDR1 LGHDT, CDR2 YNNKEL (reference sequence). The CDR3 loop is CASSPGLAGNNEQFF. The CDR3 coding sequence is TGTGCCAGCAGCCCGGGACTAGCGGGGAACAATGAGCAGTTCTTC.

In this sample, this clone turned up once. The chain recombines TRBV29-1 with TRBJ2-7; TRBD2 is a possible D gene (6 bases). This CDR3 contains 13 residues. The germline V and J ends were trimmed by 0 bases and 6 bases, with 12 bases remaining between them. Germline values: CDR1 SQVTM, CDR2 ANQGSEA. The CDR3 DNA follows: TGCAGCGTTGAAGAGGGTGGCGGGGTCGAGCAGTACTTC. It encodes CSVEEGGGVEQYF.

J is TRBJ2-3 and V is TRBV14; 9 nucleotides agree with TRBD2. V shed 4 bases and J 5 bases; nucleotides not matched to a gene: 13. The CDR3 extends over 17 amino acids. CDR1 and CDR2 (germline): SGHDN, FVKESK. The CDR3 DNA is TGTGCCAGCAGCCCCCCGAGAAGCGGGGGGCGTGGAGATACGCAGTATTTT. Translating it yields CASSPPRSGGRGDTQYF.

This chain links TRBV3-1 (or the pseudogene TRBV3-2) with TRBJ2-7, with 13 positions matching TRBD2. Germline V gives CDR1 LGHDT, CDR2 YNNKEL (reference sequence). The CDR3 has 19 amino acids. The trim removed 1 base at V and 4 bases at J, leaving 13 bases unmatched. CDR3 DNA sequence: TGTGCCAGCAGCCAAGGCCTTGGGACTAGCGGGACCCACACTTACGAGCAGTACTTC. As protein: CASSQGLGTSGTHTYEQYF.

This rearrangement joins TRBV5-1 to TRBJ2-2, with D perhaps TRBD1 (5 bases). Trimming stripped 2 bases from V and 4 bases from J, with 9 bases between. Germline V gene lookup returns CDR1 SGHRS and CDR2 YFSETQ. The CDR3 length is 14 residues. CDR3 bases: TGCGCCAGCAGCTTTGACAGTTCCACCGGGGAGCTGTTTTTT. Translation: CASSFDSSTGELFF.

The chain couples TRBV19 to TRBJ2-7, with TRBD2 identical over 11 bases. CDR3 size: 13 residues. V was pared by 4 bases and J by 5 bases, with 1 base of the junction left unmatched. Germline V CDR1 and CDR2: LNHDA, SQIVND (reference sequence). CDR3 in amino acids: CASSRGLADEQYF. The CDR3 DNA is TGTGCCAGTAGTAGGGGACTAGCGGACGAGCAGTACTTC.

The J gene is TRBJ2-7, the V gene TRBV5-5; 7 positions match TRBD1. In germline, CDR1 is SGHKS, CDR2 YYEKEE (reference sequence). After removal of 0 bases from V and 2 bases from J, the junction contained 5 bases not matched to a gene. The CDR3 contains 15 residues. In nucleotides, the CDR3 is TGTGCCAGCAGCTTGGGGTGGACAGGTGCCTACGAGCAGTACTTC. Translated, it gives CASSLGWTGAYEQYF.